This is a list of T cell receptor beta chains from one sample in a study of T cell responses to AZD1222 COVID-19 vaccine. Clones were read by immunoSEQ multiplex PCR, and TCRdb kept only the in-frame ones, dropping some. Among about 57,000 clones listed, around 86% were seen once. Sequencing used peripheral blood, obtained on day 0 of AZD1222 vaccination. The receptor set was obtained from an adult in good health. CDR3s leave out the opening cysteine and the closing phenylalanine or tryptophan. D genes are given only for firm matches.

d_call j_call v_call cdr3_aa
- TRBJ2-7 TRBV6-5 ASSARGYEQY
- TRBJ2-7 TRBV4-1 ASSSMAGSYEQY
TRBD1 TRBJ2-5 TRBV19 ASSGTGGRKTQY
- TRBJ1-3 TRBV7-9 ASRDTGNTIY
TRBD1 TRBJ2-7 TRBV9 ASSGQDRDAETPLFYEQY
- TRBJ1-6 TRBV5-6 ASSLAGSSYNSPLH
TRBD2 TRBJ2-3 TRBV28 ASSRGLAGITDTQY
- TRBJ2-1 TRBV7-8 ASSLRLVAYNEQF
- TRBJ1-4 TRBV5-6 ASSLLPGDNEKLF
- TRBJ2-1 TRBV7-9 ASSLWLDMGNEQF
TRBD2 TRBJ2-1 TRBV24-1 ATSDRPGREFYNEQF
- TRBJ2-1 TRBV3-1/TRBV3-2 ASSQIGSYNEQF
TRBD1 TRBJ2-1 TRBV27 ASSLSWTGSNEQF